The entry below gives a single T cell receptor beta chain sequence along with its context. Its antigen is currently not known. Per-base qualities were not stored, and no clone one base away is much larger. In light of the paper, this sample's time point label describes: baseline before first vaccination. Taken with the paper, the label for treatment or condition translates to: meningococcal conjugate vaccine given as trial control. Vaccinee samples came from UK trials COV001 and COV002, including a single-blind randomized controlled phase 2/3 trial of AZD1222 (ChAdOx1 nCoV-19) in healthy adults. Trial participant PBMC samples were collected at day 0 and day 28 after the second dose for TCRbeta chain sequencing. These data originate in a study of T cell responses to AZD1222 COVID-19 vaccine (TCRdb year 2021). A note on the overall study: TCR sequencing covered fewer than 250 trial participants: about 210 given two doses of AZD1222 and 26 given two doses of MenACWY control vaccine. Enrollment into the trials was organized by age into subgroups of 18-55, 56-69 and 70-plus years, and those subgroups contained approximately 160, 26 and 62 TCR-sequenced participants, respectively.

The CDR3 regions of human TCRbeta chains were subjected to immunosequencing. On the authors' methods: TCRs in the repertoires were matched against a reference library of SARS-CoV-2-specific TCRs that had been generated with the MIRA antigen-specificity platform. Breadth was defined as the fraction of unique TCRs that were SARS-CoV-2-associated. Depth was defined as the fraction of total T cells that were SARS-CoV-2-associated. Using the MIRA data, each spike-specific TCR was mapped to the spike region that the TCR reacts to and placed in a CD4 or CD8 class. Log10-transformed breadth and depth values were compared by one-way ANOVA with Sidak's multiple comparisons tests. Entries here come from immuneACCESS through TCRdb and include only in-frame sequences with V and J called. Some clones fail to appear in such tables; in the studies checked, an unresolved V gene covers under half of the shortfall, and the cause of the remainder is unknown. That table is the source of V, J and clone size, and D and trimming were worked out from the DNA. The sample yields 100,000 or so clones; around 87% were counted once. The ten largest clones represent roughly 4.2% of the sample.

V sheds 6 bases and J sheds 11 bases, leaving 32 bases between their ends. From a lookup of the germline V gene, CDR1 and CDR2 are MDHEN and SYDVKM. The CDR3 starts with the cysteine, ends with the phenylalanine, and has 18 residues. Kept here is only the CDR3 DNA, which spans 54 bases and is read in frame from base 1. Study-wide findings and limitations: CD4 TCRs associated with the vaccine covered the entire spike protein, and the dominant responses were in regions 160-218 and 743-854. The 56-69-year group was small, and its depth increase did not reach significance, likely because of low power. Conclusions about previously exposed vaccinees are limited, since just five or six AZD1222 recipients were seropositive for SARS-CoV-2 at baseline. After two AZD1222 doses, spike-specific TCR breadth and depth were significantly higher than at day 0 and than in MenACWY recipients. Most participants were white British and females outnumbered males, and the authors suggested that clonal diversity may have been underestimated. Because no day 14 peak-response samples were available, the repertoires could be characterized only after the peak T cell response. Reportedly, close to half of the unique spike-specific TCRs recognized epitopes lying outside the regions that are mutated in the B.1.351 and B.1.1.7 variants.

This clonotype was sampled from an adult in good health. The chain was built from TRBV28 and TRBJ1-5; TRBD1 might be the D gene, on 5 matching bases. The specimen comprised peripheral blood, sampled on day 0 of MenACWY control vaccination. The CDR3 protein is CASSRALRGRAGVRAQHF. The base sequence is TGTGCCAGCAGCCGCGCCCTACGGGGCAGGGCGGGGGTAAGGGCCCAGCATTTT.